This TCR beta chain was identified in a study of identifying expanded T cells in peripheral blood. Collection occurred without any documented infections or immune events in donors. Study results and caveats: Over two and four weeks, about 15 and 19 clones changed, versus 1.2 between replicates. Across healthy donors, higher total template counts meant significantly greater roughly 2-week count variance.

Comment on this clone: The target antigen is unknown.

With 7 bases removed from V and 2 bases from J, the gap between germline ends came to 12 bases. The CDR3 is 15 amino acids. Germline assignment: CDR1 MNHNY and CDR2 SVGAGI (reference sequence). Assay used: immunoSEQ multiplex PCR; TCRdb lists only in-frame clones, some missing. The sample shows around 95,000 clones, 88% of them seen only once. The sample consisted of blood. The rearrangement links TRBV6-6 to TRBJ2-6; maybe TRBD1 (7 bases). This TCR was recovered from a person aged 18 to 70 in good health. The CDR3 here is CASNQGGPGANVLTF. The DNA for the CDR3 is TGTGCCAGCAACCAGGGGGGCCCTGGGGCCAACGTCCTGACTTTC.